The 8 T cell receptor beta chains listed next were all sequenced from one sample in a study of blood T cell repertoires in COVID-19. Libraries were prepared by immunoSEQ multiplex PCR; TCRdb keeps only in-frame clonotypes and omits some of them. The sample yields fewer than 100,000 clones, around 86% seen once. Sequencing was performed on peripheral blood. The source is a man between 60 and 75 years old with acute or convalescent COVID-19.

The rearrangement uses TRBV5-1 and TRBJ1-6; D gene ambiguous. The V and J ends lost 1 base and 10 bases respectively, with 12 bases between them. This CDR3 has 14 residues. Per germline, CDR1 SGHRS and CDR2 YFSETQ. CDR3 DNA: TGCGCCAGCAGCTTGTCGGGGTATGAATCACCCCTCCACTTT. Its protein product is CASSLSGYESPLHF. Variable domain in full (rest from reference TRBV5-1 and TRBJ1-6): KAGVTQTPRYLIKTRGQQVTLSCSPISGHRSVSWYQQTPGQGLQFLFEYFSETQRNKGNFPGRFSGRQFSNSRSEMNVSTLELGDSALYLCASSLSGYESPLHFGNGTRLTVT.

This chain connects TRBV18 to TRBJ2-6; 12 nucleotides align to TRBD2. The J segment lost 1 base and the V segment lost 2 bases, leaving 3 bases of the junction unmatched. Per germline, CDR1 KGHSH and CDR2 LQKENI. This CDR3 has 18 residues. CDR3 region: CASSPRLAGGSGANVLTF. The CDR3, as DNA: TGTGCCAGCTCACCAAGGCTAGCGGGAGGGTCTGGGGCCAACGTCCTGACTTTC.

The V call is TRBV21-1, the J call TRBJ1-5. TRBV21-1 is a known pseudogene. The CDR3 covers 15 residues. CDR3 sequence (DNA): TGTGCCAGCAGCAAGGGGAGTTATAGCAATCAGCCCCAGCATTTT. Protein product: CASSKGSYSNQPQHF.

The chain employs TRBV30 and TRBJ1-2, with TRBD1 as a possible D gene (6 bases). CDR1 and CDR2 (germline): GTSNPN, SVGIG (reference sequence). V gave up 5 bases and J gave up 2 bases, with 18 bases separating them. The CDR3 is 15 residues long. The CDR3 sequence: CAWALNREGNYGYTF. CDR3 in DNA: TGTGCCTGGGCACTGAACAGGGAGGGAAACTATGGCTACACCTTC.

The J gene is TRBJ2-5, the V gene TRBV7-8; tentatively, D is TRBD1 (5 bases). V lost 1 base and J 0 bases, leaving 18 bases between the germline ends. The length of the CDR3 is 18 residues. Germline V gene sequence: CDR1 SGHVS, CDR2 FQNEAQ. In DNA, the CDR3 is TGTGCCAGCAGCTTAGAAGAGCAAGGGGTATTGTACCAAGAGACCCAGTACTTC. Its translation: CASSLEEQGVLYQETQYF. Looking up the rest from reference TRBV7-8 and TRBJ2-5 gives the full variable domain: GAGVSQSPRYKVAKRGQDVALRCDPISGHVSLFWYQQALGQGPEFLTYFQNEAQLDKSGLPSDRFFAERPEGSVSTLKIQRTQQEDSAVYLCASSLEEQGVLYQETQYFGPGTRLLVL.

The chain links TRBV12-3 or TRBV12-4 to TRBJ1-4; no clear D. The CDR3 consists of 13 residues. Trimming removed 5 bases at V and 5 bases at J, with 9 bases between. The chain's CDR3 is CASSRTGNEKLFF. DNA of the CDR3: TGTGCCAGCAGTCGGACGGGGAATGAAAAACTGTTTTTT.

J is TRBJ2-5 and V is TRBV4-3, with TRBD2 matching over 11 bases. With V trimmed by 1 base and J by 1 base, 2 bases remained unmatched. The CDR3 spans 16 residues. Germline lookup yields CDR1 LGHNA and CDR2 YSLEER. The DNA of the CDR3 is TGCGCCAGCAGCCAAGGCCTAGCGGGGGGCCAAGAGACCCAGTACTTC. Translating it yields CASSQGLAGGQETQYF.

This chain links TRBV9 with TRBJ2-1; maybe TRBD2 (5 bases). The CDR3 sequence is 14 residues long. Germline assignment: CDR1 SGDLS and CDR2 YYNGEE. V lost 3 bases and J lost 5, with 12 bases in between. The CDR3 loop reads CASSDGLADNEQFF. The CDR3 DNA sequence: TGTGCCAGCAGCGATGGACTGGCCGACAATGAGCAGTTCTTC.